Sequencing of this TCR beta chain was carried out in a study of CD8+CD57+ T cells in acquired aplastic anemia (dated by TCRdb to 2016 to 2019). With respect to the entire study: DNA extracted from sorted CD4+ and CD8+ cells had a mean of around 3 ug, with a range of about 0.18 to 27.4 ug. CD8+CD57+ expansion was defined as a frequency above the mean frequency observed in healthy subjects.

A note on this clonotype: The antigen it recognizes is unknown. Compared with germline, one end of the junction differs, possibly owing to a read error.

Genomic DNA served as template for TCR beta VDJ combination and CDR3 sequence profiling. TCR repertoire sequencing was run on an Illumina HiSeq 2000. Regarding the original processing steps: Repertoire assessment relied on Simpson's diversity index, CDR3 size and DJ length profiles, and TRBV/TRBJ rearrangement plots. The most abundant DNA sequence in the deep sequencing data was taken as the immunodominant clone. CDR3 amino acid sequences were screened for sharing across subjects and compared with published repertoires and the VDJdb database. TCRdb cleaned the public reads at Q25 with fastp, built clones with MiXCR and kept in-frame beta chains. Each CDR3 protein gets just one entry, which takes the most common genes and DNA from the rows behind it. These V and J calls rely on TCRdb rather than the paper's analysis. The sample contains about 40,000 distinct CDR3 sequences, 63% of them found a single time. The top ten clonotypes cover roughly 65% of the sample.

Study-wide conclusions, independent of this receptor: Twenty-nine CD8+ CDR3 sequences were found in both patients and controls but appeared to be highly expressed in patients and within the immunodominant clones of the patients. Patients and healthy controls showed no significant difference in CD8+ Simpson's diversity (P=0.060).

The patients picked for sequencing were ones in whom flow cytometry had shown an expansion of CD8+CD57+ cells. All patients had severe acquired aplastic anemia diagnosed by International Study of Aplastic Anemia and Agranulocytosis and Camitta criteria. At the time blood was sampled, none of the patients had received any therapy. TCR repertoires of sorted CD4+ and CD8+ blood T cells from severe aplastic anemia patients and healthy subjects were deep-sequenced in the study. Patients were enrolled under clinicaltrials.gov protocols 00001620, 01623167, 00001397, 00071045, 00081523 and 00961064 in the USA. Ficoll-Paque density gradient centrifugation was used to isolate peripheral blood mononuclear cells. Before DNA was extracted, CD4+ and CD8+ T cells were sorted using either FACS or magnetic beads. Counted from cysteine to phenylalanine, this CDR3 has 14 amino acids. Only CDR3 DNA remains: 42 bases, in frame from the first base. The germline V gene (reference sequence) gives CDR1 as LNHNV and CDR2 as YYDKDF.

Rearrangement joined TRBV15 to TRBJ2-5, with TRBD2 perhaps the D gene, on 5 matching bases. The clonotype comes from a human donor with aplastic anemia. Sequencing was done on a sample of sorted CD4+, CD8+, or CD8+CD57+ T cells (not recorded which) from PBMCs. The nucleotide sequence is TGTGCCACCAGCGGAGAGGTCCCGGGGGAGACCCAGTACTTC. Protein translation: CATSGEVPGETQYF.